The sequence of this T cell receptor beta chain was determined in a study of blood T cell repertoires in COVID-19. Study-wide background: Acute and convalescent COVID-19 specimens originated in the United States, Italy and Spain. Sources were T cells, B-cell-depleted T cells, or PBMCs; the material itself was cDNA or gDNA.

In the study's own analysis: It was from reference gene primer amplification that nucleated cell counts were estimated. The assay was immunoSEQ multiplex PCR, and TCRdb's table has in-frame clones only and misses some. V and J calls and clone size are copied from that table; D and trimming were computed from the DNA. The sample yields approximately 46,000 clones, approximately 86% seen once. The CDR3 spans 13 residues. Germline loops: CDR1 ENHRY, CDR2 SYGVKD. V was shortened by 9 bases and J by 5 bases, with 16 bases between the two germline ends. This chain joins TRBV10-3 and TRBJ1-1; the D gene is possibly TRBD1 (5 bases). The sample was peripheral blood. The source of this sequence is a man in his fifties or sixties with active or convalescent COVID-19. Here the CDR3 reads CAIGLGGETEAFF. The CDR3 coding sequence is TGTGCCATAGGGCTCGGGGGAGAGACTGAAGCTTTCTTT.